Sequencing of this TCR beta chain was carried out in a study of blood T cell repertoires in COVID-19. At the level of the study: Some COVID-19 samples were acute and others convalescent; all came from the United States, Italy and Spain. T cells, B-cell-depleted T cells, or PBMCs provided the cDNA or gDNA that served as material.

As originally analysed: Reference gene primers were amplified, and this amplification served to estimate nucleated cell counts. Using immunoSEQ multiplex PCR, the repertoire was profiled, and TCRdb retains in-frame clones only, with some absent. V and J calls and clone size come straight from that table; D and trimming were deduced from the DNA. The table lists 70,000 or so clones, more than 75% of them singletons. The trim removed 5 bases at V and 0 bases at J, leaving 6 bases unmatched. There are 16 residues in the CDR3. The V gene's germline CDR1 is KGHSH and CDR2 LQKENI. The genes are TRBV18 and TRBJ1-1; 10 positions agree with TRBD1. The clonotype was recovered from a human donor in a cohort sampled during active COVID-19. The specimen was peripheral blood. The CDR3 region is CASSLGQGRMNTEAFF. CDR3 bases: TGTGCCAGCTCATTGGGACAGGGGAGAATGAACACTGAAGCTTTCTTT.